This T cell receptor (beta chain) was captured in a study of T cell responses to AZD1222 COVID-19 vaccine. The CDR3 has 15 residues. The germline V gene has CDR1 SGHNT and CDR2 YYREEE (reference sequence). Trimming shortened V by 0 bases and J by 0 bases, and 6 bases separated the two germline ends. Produced via immunoSEQ multiplex PCR; TCRdb's table is partial and in-frame only. The data show about 180,000 clones, with approximately 88% seen just once and about 1.5% held by the top ten. Sequenced here: peripheral blood, sampled on day 0 of AZD1222 vaccination. The sequence derives from an adult in good health. V gene TRBV5-4 combines with J gene TRBJ2-2; D gene ambiguous. The CDR3 nucleotides read TGTGCCAGCAGCTTGGGGGCGGCGAACACCGGGGAGCTGTTTTTT. Its protein is CASSLGAANTGELFF. The complete variable domain, with remaining parts taken from reference TRBV5-4 and TRBJ2-2, reads ETGVTQSPTHLIKTRGQQVTLRCSSQSGHNTVSWYQQALGQGPQFIFQYYREEENGRGNFPPRFSGLQFPNYSSELNVNALELDDSALYLCASSLGAANTGELFFGEGSRLTVL.